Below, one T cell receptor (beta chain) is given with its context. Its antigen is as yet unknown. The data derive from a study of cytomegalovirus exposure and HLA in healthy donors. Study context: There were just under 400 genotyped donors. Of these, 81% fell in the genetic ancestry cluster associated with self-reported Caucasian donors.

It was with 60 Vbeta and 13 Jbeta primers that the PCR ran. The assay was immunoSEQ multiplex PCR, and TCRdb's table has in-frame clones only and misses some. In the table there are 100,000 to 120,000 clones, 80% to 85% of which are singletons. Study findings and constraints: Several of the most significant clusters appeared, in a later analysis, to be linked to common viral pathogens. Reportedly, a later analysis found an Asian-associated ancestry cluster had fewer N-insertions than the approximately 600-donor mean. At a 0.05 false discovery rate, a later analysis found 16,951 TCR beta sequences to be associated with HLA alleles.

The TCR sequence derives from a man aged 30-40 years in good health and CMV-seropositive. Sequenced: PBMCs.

CDR3 protein: CASSLDREDNLRTEAFF. CDR3 in DNA: TGTGCCAGCAGCTTGGATAGGGAGGATAATCTAAGGACTGAAGCTTTCTTT. The chain employs TRBV5-7 and TRBJ1-1, with D unresolved. TRBV5-7 qualifies as an ORF whose function is uncertain. This CDR3 region has 17 residues. The ends were cut back, 0 bases at V and 5 bases at J, with 20 bases in the middle.